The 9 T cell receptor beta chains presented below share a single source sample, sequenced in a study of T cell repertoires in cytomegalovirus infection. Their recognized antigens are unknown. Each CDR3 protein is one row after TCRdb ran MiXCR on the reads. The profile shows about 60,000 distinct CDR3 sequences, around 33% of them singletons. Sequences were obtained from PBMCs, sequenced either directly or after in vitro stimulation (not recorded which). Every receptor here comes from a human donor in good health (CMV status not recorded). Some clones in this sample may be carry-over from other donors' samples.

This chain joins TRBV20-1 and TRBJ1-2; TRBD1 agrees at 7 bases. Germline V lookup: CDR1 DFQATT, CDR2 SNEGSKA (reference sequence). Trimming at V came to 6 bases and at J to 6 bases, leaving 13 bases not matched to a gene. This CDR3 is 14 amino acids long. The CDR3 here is CSAGGGGGADGYTF. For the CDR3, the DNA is TGCAGTGCCGGGGGTGGAGGGGGCGCCGATGGCTACACCTTC.

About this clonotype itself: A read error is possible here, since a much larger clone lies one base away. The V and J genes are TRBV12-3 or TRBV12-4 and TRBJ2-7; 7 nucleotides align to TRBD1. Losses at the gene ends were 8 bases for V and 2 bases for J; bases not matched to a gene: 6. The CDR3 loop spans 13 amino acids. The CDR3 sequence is CASGRDRAYEQYF. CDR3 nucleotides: TGTGCCAGCGGTCGGGACAGAGCCTACGAGCAGTACTTC.

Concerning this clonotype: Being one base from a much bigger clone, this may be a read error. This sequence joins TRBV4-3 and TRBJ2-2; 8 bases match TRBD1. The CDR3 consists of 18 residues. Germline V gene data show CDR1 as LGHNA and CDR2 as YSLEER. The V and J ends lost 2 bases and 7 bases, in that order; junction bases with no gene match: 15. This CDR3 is CASSQPGQGGSVIGELFF. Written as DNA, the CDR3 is TGCGCCAGCAGCCAACCTGGACAGGGAGGTAGTGTAATCGGGGAGCTGTTTTTT.

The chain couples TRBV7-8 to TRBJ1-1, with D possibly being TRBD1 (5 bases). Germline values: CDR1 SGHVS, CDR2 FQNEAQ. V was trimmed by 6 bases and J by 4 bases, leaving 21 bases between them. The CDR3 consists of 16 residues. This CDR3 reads CASRIKGRGTITEAFF. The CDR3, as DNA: TGTGCCAGCAGGATCAAGGGTCGGGGGACTATCACTGAAGCTTTCTTT.

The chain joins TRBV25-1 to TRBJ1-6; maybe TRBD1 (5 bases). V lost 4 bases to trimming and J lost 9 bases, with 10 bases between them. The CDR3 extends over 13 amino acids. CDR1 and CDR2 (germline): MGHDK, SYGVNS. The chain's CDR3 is CASSGGTVSPLHF. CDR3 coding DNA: TGTGCCAGCAGTGGCGGGACGGTTTCACCCCTCCACTTT.

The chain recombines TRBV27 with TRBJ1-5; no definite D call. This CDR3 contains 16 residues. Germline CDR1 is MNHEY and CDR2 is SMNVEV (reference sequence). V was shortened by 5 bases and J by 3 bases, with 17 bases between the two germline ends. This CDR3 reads CASSPTGRSFNQPQHF. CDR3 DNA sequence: TGTGCCAGCAGTCCCACTGGCCGGAGCTTCAATCAGCCCCAGCATTTT.

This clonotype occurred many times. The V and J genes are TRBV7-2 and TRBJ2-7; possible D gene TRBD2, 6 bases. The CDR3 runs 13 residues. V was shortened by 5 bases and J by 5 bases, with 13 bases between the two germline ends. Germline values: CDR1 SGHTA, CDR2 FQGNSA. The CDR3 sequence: CASSIRGGDEQYF. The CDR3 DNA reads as TGTGCCAGCAGCATTCGGGGCGGGGACGAGCAGTACTTC.

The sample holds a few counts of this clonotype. Here the CDR3 DNA reads TGCAGCGCCCGCTTTGCGGAGGGCACAGATACGCAGTATTTT. Residues: CSARFAEGTDTQYF. V is TRBV29-1 and J is TRBJ2-3; D is perhaps TRBD2 (5 bases). The CDR3 runs to 14 residues. Trimming took off 7 bases at V and 1 base at J, with 15 bases between the two ends. CDR1 and CDR2 (germline): SQVTM, ANQGSEA.

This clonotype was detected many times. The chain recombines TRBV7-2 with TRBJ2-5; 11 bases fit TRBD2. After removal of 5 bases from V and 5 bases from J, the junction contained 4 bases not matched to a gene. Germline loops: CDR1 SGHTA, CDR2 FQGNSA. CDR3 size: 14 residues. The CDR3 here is CASSRTSGPETQYF. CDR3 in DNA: TGTGCCAGCAGCCGGACTAGCGGGCCGGAGACCCAGTACTTC.